The TCR beta chain described here comes from a study of human T cells and chemical hapten exposure. Study context: A 2 cm by 2 cm inner upper arm patch received 2% DPC for sensitization. Patients, chiefly female, had alopecia areata, totalis or universalis. Overall study findings and caveats: The study found that DPC sensitization did not change TCRs above 1 in 1000 frequency.

Time point: patch test 2, 6 weeks after DPC sensitization. As to treatment: therapeutic diphenylcyclopropenone sensitization with weekly scalp DPC. Blood draws preceded each patch test application. TCRdb called the RACE reads again in MiXCR, with one record for every CDR3 protein. The sample shows some 89,000 distinct CDR3 sequences, roughly 10% of them seen only once. The germline CDR1 and CDR2 sequences are LGHNA and YNFKEQ. This CDR3 has 17 residues. Trimming took 1 base from V and 6 from J, leaving 22 bases between them. This clonotype was counted only a few times. Its target is unknown. The chain links TRBV4-2 to TRBJ2-7; D is perhaps TRBD2 (6 bases). The source was whole blood, collected in connection with sensitization to the hapten diphenylcyclopropenone (DPC). The source is a woman under 40 with alopecia areata. Some clones in this sample may be carry-over from other donors' samples. The CDR3 protein is CASSQGIRATGGGEQYF. CDR3 coding DNA: TGTGCCAGCAGCCAAGGGATTAGGGCGACCGGGGGTGGCGAGCAGTACTTC.